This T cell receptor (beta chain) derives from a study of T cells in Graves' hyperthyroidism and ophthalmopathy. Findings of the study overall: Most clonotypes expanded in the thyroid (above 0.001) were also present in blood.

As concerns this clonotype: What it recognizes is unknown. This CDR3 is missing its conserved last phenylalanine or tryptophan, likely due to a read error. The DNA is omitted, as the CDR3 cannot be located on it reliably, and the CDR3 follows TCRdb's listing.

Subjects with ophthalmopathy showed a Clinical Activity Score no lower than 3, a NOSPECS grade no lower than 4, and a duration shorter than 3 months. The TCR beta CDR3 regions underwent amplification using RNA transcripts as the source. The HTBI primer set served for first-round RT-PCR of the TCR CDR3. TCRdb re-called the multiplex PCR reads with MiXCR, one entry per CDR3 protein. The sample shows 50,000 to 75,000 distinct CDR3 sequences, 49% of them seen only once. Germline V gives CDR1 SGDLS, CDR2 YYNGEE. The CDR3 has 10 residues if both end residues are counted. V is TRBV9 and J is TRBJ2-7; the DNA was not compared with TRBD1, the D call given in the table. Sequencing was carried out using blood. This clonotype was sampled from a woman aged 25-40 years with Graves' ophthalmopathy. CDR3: CASSVSRGAG.